Given below is one TCR beta chain in context. Antigen unknown. Several immunoSEQ 96-well plates shared each subset's DNA, each plate a replicate. Some clones are missing from TCRdb's copy, which holds only in-frame ones; the method was immunoSEQ multiplex PCR. Of 2,500,000 or so clones in the sample, 85% to 95% are singletons; the top ten hold 0.37%. The entry originates in a study of shared clonotypes between healthy human individuals. Germline CDR1 and CDR2: SEHNR and FQNEAQ (reference sequence). Trimming cost V 4 bases and J 2 bases; bases outside gene matches: 9. The length of the CDR3 is 16 residues. General study points: Shared across several donors were roughly 5% of the naive CD4 clonotypes.

This receptor was identified in a man aged 18-30 years in good health. Some clones in this sample may be carry-over from other donors' samples. The sequenced sample was naive CD4+ T cells from PBMCs. The subset was: CD45RA+ positively selected. J is TRBJ2-5 and V is TRBV7-9, with 8 nucleotides matching TRBD2. Here the CDR3 DNA reads TGTGCCAGCAGCTCCGGATCGGGAGGGGGGCAAGAGACCCAGTACTTC. Translated: CASSSGSGGGQETQYF.